The 16 T cell receptor beta chains given below trace back to one sample, sequenced in a study of blood T cell repertoires in COVID-19. TCRdb keeps only in-frame clones here, not all; method: immunoSEQ multiplex PCR. The sample lists 280,000 or so clones; around 85% were seen once. Sequences were obtained from PBMCs or T cells enriched from blood (not recorded which). Receptors originate from a woman in her forties or fifties who had recovered from COVID-19.

The chain couples TRBV9 to TRBJ2-4, with TRBD2 matching 7 bases. The germline V gene encodes CDR1 SGDLS and CDR2 YYNGEE. V shed 4 bases and J 0 bases; nucleotides not matched to a gene: 10. CDR3 length: 17 amino acids. The CDR3 reads CASSPNPGLLAKNIQYF. Here the CDR3 DNA reads TGTGCCAGCAGCCCGAACCCGGGACTACTAGCCAAAAACATTCAGTACTTC.

This chain's CDR3 is CASSPSTNYGTQYF. The CDR3 DNA is TGTGCCAGCTCACCTTCCACTAACTATGGGACCCAGTACTTC. This rearrangement joins TRBV18 to TRBJ2-5; D call uncertain. The V end lost 3 bases, the J end lost 7 bases, and 15 bases lay between the germline ends. This CDR3 region has 14 residues. Germline CDR1 and CDR2: KGHSH and LQKENI.

The V and J genes are TRBV13 and TRBJ2-1; tentative D call: TRBD2 (5 bases). The CDR3 is 15 residues long. Per germline, CDR1 PRHDT and CDR2 FYEKMQ (reference sequence). Trimming took off 0 bases at V and 5 bases at J, with 11 bases between the two ends. CDR3 loop: CASSLGLAGDNEQFF. The CDR3 DNA is TGTGCCAGCAGCTTAGGCCTTGCGGGTGACAATGAGCAGTTCTTC. The full variable domain, in which reference TRBV13 and TRBJ2-1 provide the parts outside the CDR3, is AAGVIQSPRHLIKEKRETATLKCYPIPRHDTVYWYQQGPGQDPQFLISFYEKMQSDKGSIPDRFSAQQFSDYHSELNMSSLELGDSALYFCASSLGLAGDNEQFFGPGTRLTVL.

The chain is built from TRBV19 and TRBJ1-5, with TRBD1 matching 7 bases. The germline gives CDR1 LNHDA, CDR2 SQIVND (reference sequence). This CDR3 is built from 13 residues. The trim removed 7 bases at V and 9 bases at J, leaving 9 bases unmatched. The CDR3: CASKPGGLGPQHF. The CDR3 bases are TGTGCCAGTAAGCCAGGGGGACTGGGGCCCCAGCATTTT.

The gene calls are TRBV7-9 and TRBJ1-3; TRBD1 aligns across 7 bases. CDR3 length: 17 amino acids. Per the germline V gene, CDR1 is SEHNR and CDR2 is FQNEAQ (reference sequence). V lost 7 bases, J lost 0 bases, and 12 bases stayed unmatched. The CDR3 loop reads CASNRPGQSNSGNTIYF. CDR3 coding DNA: TGTGCCAGCAACCGGCCGGGACAGAGTAACTCTGGAAACACCATATATTTT.

This clone was found once. V and J are TRBV30 and TRBJ1-2; tentatively, D is TRBD1 (5 bases). Trimming shortened V by 5 bases and J by 8 bases, and 9 bases separated the two germline ends. This CDR3 is 10 amino acids long. Germline loops: CDR1 GTSNPN, CDR2 SVGIG (reference sequence). The CDR3 loop reads CAWGTHGYTF. The CDR3 DNA sequence: TGTGCCTGGGGGACTCACGGCTACACCTTC.

V and J are TRBV9 and TRBJ2-2; possibly TRBD1 for D (6 bases). V was clipped by 2 bases and J by 0 bases, with 17 bases between them. CDR3 length: 18 residues. Germline V lookup: CDR1 SGDLS, CDR2 YYNGEE. CDR3 residues: CASSVLRTGTPNTGELFF. In DNA form, the CDR3 reads TGTGCCAGCAGCGTCCTCCGTACCGGGACACCGAACACCGGGGAGCTGTTTTTT.

This clone came up once. J is TRBJ2-1 and V is TRBV11-3; 9 nucleotides align to TRBD1. This CDR3 region has 16 residues. The ends lost 4 bases at V and 1 base at J; junction bases unmatched: 5. Germline values: CDR1 SGHNT, CDR2 YENEEA. CDR3 in amino acids: CASSWGQGRSYNEQFF. The DNA for the CDR3 is TGTGCCAGCAGCTGGGGACAGGGACGTTCCTACAATGAGCAGTTCTTC.

The chain links TRBV12-3 or TRBV12-4 to TRBJ2-5, with D maybe TRBD1 (5 bases). Trimming left V 5 bases short and J 7 bases short, with 14 bases between. The CDR3 has 13 residues. CDR3 sequence reads: CASSPRHQGTQYF. DNA of the CDR3: TGTGCCAGCAGTCCGCGCCATCAGGGGACCCAGTACTTC.

This clone has a handful of counts. The rearrangement joins TRBV4-1 to TRBJ1-6; D remains ambiguous. V lost 0 bases and J 13 bases, leaving 10 bases between the germline ends. The CDR3 extends over 13 amino acids. Germline V gene sequence: CDR1 MGHRA, CDR2 YSYEKL. CDR3 loop: CASSQESVHPLHF. The CDR3 nucleotides read TGCGCCAGCAGCCAAGAGTCAGTACACCCCCTCCACTTT.

This chain connects TRBV27 to TRBJ2-3; TRBD2 matches at 12 bases. The CDR3 runs to 15 residues. Germline V gene lookup returns CDR1 MNHEY and CDR2 SMNVEV (reference sequence). Germline trimming cut 7 bases from V and 5 bases from J; bases unmatched to any gene: 7. CDR3 sequence (DNA): TGTGCCAGCATCCCTAGCGGGGGGGCCGGAGATACGCAGTATTTT. It is translated as CASIPSGGAGDTQYF.

The chain has TRBV3-1 (or the pseudogene TRBV3-2) and TRBJ2-3; no firm D call. Germline assignment: CDR1 LGHDT and CDR2 YNNKEL (reference sequence). This CDR3 is built from 14 residues. Trimming took off 1 base at V and 2 bases at J, with 7 bases between the two ends. Written as DNA, the CDR3 is TGTGCCAGCAGCCAAGGCACTTCCACAGATACGCAGTATTTT. Translated, it gives CASSQGTSTDTQYF.

A single count supports this clone. This chain joins TRBV5-1 and TRBJ2-5; D not resolved. This CDR3 has 14 residues. V was clipped by 0 bases and J by 1 base, with 7 bases between them. Germline lookup yields CDR1 SGHRS and CDR2 YFSETQ. This CDR3 is CASSLAAGQETQYF. In DNA, the CDR3 is TGCGCCAGCAGCTTGGCTGCAGGCCAAGAGACCCAGTACTTC.

Only a few counts were recorded for this clone. The chain has TRBV4-2 and TRBJ2-7; 8 positions agree with TRBD2. This CDR3 is built from 15 residues. V trimming: 3 bases; J trimming: 2 bases; junction bases outside the gene matches: 6. Germline assignment: CDR1 LGHNA and CDR2 YNFKEQ. DNA for the CDR3: TGTGCCAGCAGCCACAATAGCGGGACTACCTACGAGCAGTACTTC. It specifies CASSHNSGTTYEQYF.

The chain combines TRBV7-9 with TRBJ1-2, with TRBD1 as a possible D gene (5 bases). This CDR3 region has 12 residues. From germline, CDR1 is SEHNR and CDR2 FQNEAQ (reference sequence). Trimming pared 1 base from V and 9 bases from J, leaving 9 bases between. This CDR3 is CASSLEQGSYTF. The DNA for the CDR3 is TGTGCCAGCAGCTTAGAGCAGGGTAGCTACACCTTC. The full variable domain, in which reference TRBV7-9 and TRBJ1-2 provide the parts outside the CDR3, is DTGVSQNPRHKITKRGQNVTFRCDPISEHNRLYWYRQTLGQGPEFLTYFQNEAQLEKSRLLSDRFSAERPKGSFSTLEIQRTEQGDSAMYLCASSLEQGSYTFGSGTRLTVV.

J is TRBJ1-2 and V is TRBV5-6; D is unresolved. V was trimmed by 1 base and J by 8 bases, leaving 9 bases between them. The CDR3 extends over 12 amino acids. CDR1 is SGHDT and CDR2 is YYEEEE in the germline V gene. CDR3 amino acids: CASSLIQVGYTF. In nucleotides, the CDR3 is TGTGCCAGCAGCTTGATTCAGGTGGGCTACACCTTC.